This T cell receptor beta chain emerged from a study of T cell responses to AZD1222 COVID-19 vaccine. Study outcomes and limitations: Repertoires were sampled only after the peak T cell response. Two doses of AZD1222 preceded a rise in Spike-specific TCR breadth and depth. At study baseline, merely six AZD1222 recipients were seropositive.

On this clone: Its antigen is not known.

Clones were sequenced by immunoSEQ multiplex PCR, and TCRdb holds only the in-frame ones, with some missing. This table has 100,000 or so clones, roughly 91% appearing once. This receptor was taken from an adult in good health. Source: peripheral blood, taken on day 0 of AZD1222 vaccination.

CDR3 amino acids: CASSLGYNLGERETEAFF. The CDR3 nucleotides read TGTGCCAGCAGCTTAGGATATAATCTCGGAGAAAGGGAGACTGAAGCTTTCTTT. V gene TRBV11-2 combines with J gene TRBJ1-1, with D uncertain. The CDR3 length is 18 residues. The V end lost 1 base, the J end lost 5 bases, and 23 bases lay between the germline ends. The germline CDR1 and CDR2 sequences are SGHAT and FQNNGV. The whole variable domain, remainder taken from reference TRBV11-2 and TRBJ1-1, is EAGVAQSPRYKIIEKRQSVAFWCNPISGHATLYWYQQILGQGPKLLIQFQNNGVVDDSQLPKDRFSAERLKGVDSTLKIQPAKLEDSAVYLCASSLGYNLGERETEAFFGQGTRLTVV.